These 25 T cell receptor beta chains came from one sample sequenced in a study of T cells in narcolepsy. Here immunoSEQ multiplex PCR was the method, and the copy in TCRdb shows in-frame clones only, minus some. The sample has tens of thousands of clones, approximately 90% seen once; the top ten hold more than 0.65%. The sample consisted of CD45RA- memory CD4+ T cells from PBMCs. All receptors come from a human donor with narcolepsy.

V gene TRBV28 combines with J gene TRBJ1-4, with TRBD1 as a possible D gene (6 bases). The CDR3 consists of 14 residues. The V end lost 6 bases, the J end lost 4 bases, and 12 bases lay between the germline ends. CDR1 is MDHEN, CDR2 SYDVKM, per germline. CDR3 protein: CASSSGGLNEKLFF. Written as DNA, the CDR3 is TGTGCCAGCAGCTCGGGGGGGCTTAATGAAAAACTGTTTTTT.

The chain's CDR3 is CASSFLGTANYGYTF. CDR3 DNA sequence: TGCGCCAGCAGCTTCCTAGGGACAGCTAACTATGGCTACACCTTC. The rearrangement uses TRBV5-1 and TRBJ1-2, with 7 positions matching TRBD1. The CDR3 totals 15 residues. The germline V gene encodes CDR1 SGHRS and CDR2 YFSETQ. The ends lost 2 bases at V and 0 bases at J; junction bases unmatched: 4.

The chain uses TRBV11-3 and TRBJ2-1; TRBD2 agrees at 7 bases. Germline V lookup: CDR1 SGHNT, CDR2 YENEEA. CDR3 length: 17 residues. J lost 3 bases, V lost 0 bases, and 8 bases had no gene match. Written as DNA, the CDR3 is TGTGCCAGCAGCTTAGATGCCGGGAGGCAGGGCTACAATGAGCAGTTCTTC. It translates to CASSLDAGRQGYNEQFF.

V and J are TRBV7-2 and TRBJ2-3; 12 nucleotides line up with TRBD2. J lost 6 bases, V lost 4 bases, and 2 bases had no gene match. The CDR3 loop spans 14 amino acids. The V gene's germline CDR1 is SGHTA and CDR2 FQGNSA. The CDR3 sequence: CASSSTSGSDTQYF. Here the CDR3 DNA reads TGTGCCAGCAGCTCGACTAGCGGGAGTGATACGCAGTATTTT. Full variable domain (outside the CDR3, taken from reference TRBV7-2 and TRBJ2-3): GAGVSQSPSNKVTEKGKDVELRCDPISGHTALYWYRQSLGQGLEFLIYFQGNSAPDKSGLPSDRFSAERTGGSVSTLTIQRTQQEDSAVYLCASSSTSGSDTQYFGPGTRLTVL.

This clone was seen once. This chain uses TRBV29-1 with TRBJ1-2; D not resolved. The germline V gene encodes CDR1 SQVTM and CDR2 ANQGSEA. CDR3 length equals 12 residues. Trimming left V 3 bases short and J 5 bases short, with 10 bases between. The chain's CDR3 is CSVEKGPYGYTF. The DNA for the CDR3 is TGCAGCGTTGAGAAGGGTCCGTATGGCTACACCTTC.

The rearrangement uses TRBV18 and TRBJ2-1, with D maybe TRBD2 (6 bases). The CDR3 extends over 16 amino acids. CDR1 and CDR2 from the germline V gene are KGHSH and LQKENI. Trimming pared 3 bases from V and 5 bases from J, leaving 17 bases between. The CDR3 spells CASSPMGGGENNEQFF. The DNA for the CDR3 is TGTGCCAGCTCACCGATGGGAGGAGGGGAGAACAATGAGCAGTTCTTC.

This clone has just one count. V is TRBV4-2 and J is TRBJ2-5; 10 bases map to TRBD2. Germline V CDR1 and CDR2: LGHNA, YNFKEQ. The trim removed 4 bases at V and 2 bases at J, leaving 16 bases unmatched. The CDR3 length is 19 residues. The CDR3 coding sequence is TGTGCCAGCAGCCCTTCGATCTCGCTCCTAGCGGGGGTGCAAGAGACCCAGTACTTC. This gives the protein CASSPSISLLAGVQETQYF.

The chain carries TRBV18 and TRBJ1-4; D remains unclear. The CDR3 loop spans 13 amino acids. Trimming removed 3 bases at V and 5 bases at J, with 7 bases between. Per the germline V gene, CDR1 is KGHSH and CDR2 is LQKENI. The CDR3 loop reads CASSPGKNEKLFF. The DNA for the CDR3 is TGTGCCAGCTCACCGGGTAAAAATGAAAAACTGTTTTTT.

This clone appeared a single time. The rearrangement joins TRBV19 to TRBJ2-2; D not certain. This CDR3 is 13 amino acids long. Germline V gene data show CDR1 as LNHDA and CDR2 as SQIVND (reference sequence). V lost 5 bases to trimming and J lost 3 bases, with 7 bases between them. The CDR3 loop reads CASSHDYTGELFF. In DNA, the CDR3 is TGTGCCAGTAGTCACGACTACACCGGGGAGCTGTTTTTT. Complete variable domain (other parts from reference TRBV19 and TRBJ2-2): DGGITQSPKYLFRKEGQNVTLSCEQNLNHDAMYWYRQDPGQGLRLIYYSQIVNDFQKGDIAEGYSVSREKKESFPLTVTSAQKNPTAFYLCASSHDYTGELFFGEGSRLTVL.

The rearrangement joins TRBV6-1 to TRBJ2-3; no reliable D call. V shed 5 bases and J shed 2 bases, with 5 bases lying between them. The CDR3 is 12 residues long. CDR1 is MNHNS and CDR2 is SASEGT in the germline V gene. The CDR3 here is CASSTFTDTQYF. CDR3 sequence (DNA): TGTGCCAGCAGTACGTTCACAGATACGCAGTATTTT.

V usage is TRBV4-2 and J usage is TRBJ2-7; D is perhaps TRBD1 or TRBD2 (7 bases each). Trimming took 1 base from V and 5 from J, leaving 15 bases between them. Germline V gene sequence: CDR1 LGHNA, CDR2 YNFKEQ. The CDR3 covers 15 residues. The CDR3 spells CASSQGGGGSHEQYF. For the CDR3, the DNA is TGTGCCAGCAGCCAAGGAGGGGGCGGGAGCCACGAGCAGTACTTC.

The chain links TRBV5-4 to TRBJ1-6; TRBD1 matches 8 bases. Losses at the gene ends were 4 bases for V and 10 bases for J; bases not matched to a gene: 7. This CDR3 has 14 residues. Per the germline V gene, CDR1 is SGHNT and CDR2 is YYREEE (reference sequence). The CDR3, as DNA: TGTGCCAGCAGCGGAATCGACAGGGGCTCACCCCTCCACTTT. As protein: CASSGIDRGSPLHF.

The V call is TRBV4-1, the J call TRBJ2-1, with 7 bases fitting TRBD2. Losses at the gene ends were 4 bases for V and 6 bases for J; bases not matched to a gene: 12. Germline values: CDR1 MGHRA, CDR2 YSYEKL. The CDR3 runs to 16 residues. The DNA of the CDR3 is TGCGCCAGCAGCCCCTCCATGGCGGGAGCCAGCAATGAGCAGTTCTTC. Translating gives CASSPSMAGASNEQFF.

The chain recombines TRBV15 with TRBJ2-2; D gene unclear. The ends were cut back, 1 base at V and 6 bases at J, with 9 bases in the middle. CDR3 length equals 14 residues. The germline CDR1 and CDR2 sequences are LNHNV and YYDKDF (reference sequence). In DNA form, the CDR3 reads TGTGCCACCAGCAGAGCAAGGAGCGCCGGGGAGCTGTTTTTT. It encodes CATSRARSAGELFF.

The rearrangement links TRBV30 to TRBJ1-2, with TRBD1 identical over 7 bases. The CDR3 covers 14 residues. The trim removed 5 bases at V and 4 bases at J, leaving 10 bases unmatched. CDR1 and CDR2 (germline): GTSNPN, SVGIG (reference sequence). The CDR3 sequence is CAWSVTGRGYGYTF. DNA of the CDR3: TGTGCCTGGTCAGTGACAGGGCGAGGCTATGGCTACACCTTC.

The chain employs TRBV6-7 and TRBJ1-3, with D possibly being TRBD1 (5 bases). TRBV6-7 is designated an ORF whose function remains uncertain. The V end lost 0 bases, the J end lost 8 bases, and 5 bases lay between the germline ends. CDR3 length: 12 residues. CDR3 bases: TGTGCCAGCAGTTACTCGGGGCACACCATATATTTT. Protein: CASSYSGHTIYF.

On this clone: The same CDR3 can be traced to other DNA sequences in this sample. DNA of the CDR3: TGTGCCAGCTCACCAACAAGTCCCGGCAATCAGCCCCAGCATTTT. Its protein is CASSPTSPGNQPQHF. This rearrangement joins TRBV18 to TRBJ1-5, with unresolved D. The CDR3 has 15 residues. Trimming took off 2 bases at V and 2 bases at J, with 10 bases between the two ends. Germline CDR1 KGHSH, CDR2 LQKENI.

The V gene is TRBV7-3, the J gene TRBJ2-1; D possibly uses TRBD1 or TRBD2 (5 bases each). The V gene lost 5 bases and the J gene lost 12 bases, with 23 bases spanning the gap. CDR3 length: 15 residues. CDR1 and CDR2 from the germline V gene are SGHTA and FQGTGA. In nucleotides, the CDR3 is TGTGCCAGCAGCAGAATACAAAGATACGGGGCGATGCAGTTCTTC. Translation: CASSRIQRYGAMQFF.

This clone showed up just a few times. V and J are TRBV7-2 and TRBJ2-1; unclear D gene. Trimming took 0 bases from V and 8 from J, leaving 14 bases between them. This CDR3 is built from 15 residues. In germline, CDR1 is SGHTA, CDR2 FQGNSA. CDR3 sequence (DNA): TGTGCCAGCAGCTTAGCGGTCCCAAACACCCATGAGCAGTTCTTC. Its translation is CASSLAVPNTHEQFF.

The chain employs TRBV7-7 and TRBJ2-5; D may be TRBD1 or TRBD2 (5 bases each). V lost 5 bases and J 5 bases, leaving 15 bases between the germline ends. CDR3 length: 14 residues. In germline, CDR1 is SSHAT, CDR2 FNYEAQ (reference sequence). CDR3: CASSKGRVLETQYF. The CDR3, as DNA: TGTGCCAGCAGCAAGGGACGAGTCCTGGAGACCCAGTACTTC.

The chain couples TRBV7-2 to TRBJ1-2; no clear D gene. Germline CDR1 and CDR2: SGHTA and FQGNSA. V was trimmed by 5 bases and J by 3 bases, leaving 10 bases between them. This CDR3 region has 13 residues. The CDR3 spells CASSLRGYYGYTF. The CDR3 region has the DNA TGTGCCAGCAGCCTACGGGGATACTATGGCTACACCTTC.

The chain has TRBV7-2 and TRBJ2-7; possibly TRBD2 for D (6 bases). CDR1 is SGHTA, CDR2 FQGNSA, per germline. The CDR3 is 14 residues long. Trimming cost V 5 bases and J 0 bases, with 11 bases left between them. The CDR3 is CASSTMTSSYEQYF. CDR3 sequence (DNA): TGTGCCAGCAGCACTATGACTAGCTCCTACGAGCAGTACTTC.

The chain uses TRBV5-8 and TRBJ2-5, with 12 bases that match TRBD2. Trimming at V came to 3 bases and at J to 1 base, leaving 4 bases not matched to a gene. This CDR3 is 16 amino acids long. The germline V gene has CDR1 SGHTS and CDR2 YDEGEE. Written as DNA, the CDR3 is TGTGCCAGCAGCTCCGGACTAGCGGGACGCCAAGAGACCCAGTACTTC. This encodes CASSSGLAGRQETQYF.

This chain connects TRBV5-1 to TRBJ2-5, with 8 positions matching TRBD2. The germline V gene encodes CDR1 SGHRS and CDR2 YFSETQ. The CDR3 consists of 15 residues. V lost 0 bases, J lost 3 bases, and 4 bases stayed unmatched. The CDR3, as DNA: TGCGCCAGCAGCTTGGTCGGGAGGGCCGAAGAGACCCAGTACTTC. Translating it yields CASSLVGRAEETQYF. The full variable domain, with the rest looked up from reference TRBV5-1 and TRBJ2-5, is KAGVTQTPRYLIKTRGQQVTLSCSPISGHRSVSWYQQTPGQGLQFLFEYFSETQRNKGNFPGRFSGRQFSNSRSEMNVSTLELGDSALYLCASSLVGRAEETQYFGPGTRLLVL.

The gene calls are TRBV4-3 and TRBJ1-6; TRBD1 might be the D (6 bases). CDR1 LGHNA and CDR2 YSLEER come from the germline V gene. CDR3 length: 16 residues. The V gene lost 0 bases and the J gene lost 8 bases, with 14 bases spanning the gap. The CDR3 loop is CASSQDTGGEDSPLHF. CDR3 DNA: TGCGCCAGCAGCCAAGATACCGGGGGCGAAGATTCACCCCTCCACTTT.